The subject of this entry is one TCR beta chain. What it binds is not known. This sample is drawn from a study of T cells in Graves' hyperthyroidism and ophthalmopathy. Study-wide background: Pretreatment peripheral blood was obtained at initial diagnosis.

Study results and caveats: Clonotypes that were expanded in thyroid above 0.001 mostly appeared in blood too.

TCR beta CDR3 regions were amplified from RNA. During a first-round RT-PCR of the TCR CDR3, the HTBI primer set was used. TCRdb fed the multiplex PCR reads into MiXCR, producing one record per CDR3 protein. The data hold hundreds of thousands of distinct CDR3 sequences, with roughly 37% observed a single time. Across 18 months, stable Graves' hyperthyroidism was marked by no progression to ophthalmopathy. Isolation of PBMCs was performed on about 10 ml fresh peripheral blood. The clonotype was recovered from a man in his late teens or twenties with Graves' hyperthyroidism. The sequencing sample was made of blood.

The DNA for the CDR3 is TGCAGTGCCGGACAACCTTCCGGAAACACCATATATTTT. Amino acids: CSAGQPSGNTIYF. The chain joins TRBV20-1 to TRBJ1-3; a weak D match, TRBD1 (5 bases). The CDR3 loop spans 13 amino acids. From germline, CDR1 is DFQATT and CDR2 SNEGSKA (reference sequence). The germline V and J ends were trimmed by 6 bases and 4 bases, with 13 bases remaining between them.